The clone carrying this TCR beta chain appeared once. The data stem from a study of technical replicates of blood from a handful of donors. Clones were read by immunoSEQ multiplex PCR, and TCRdb kept only the in-frame ones, dropping some. The sample lists fewer than 65,000 clones, around nine tenths occurring once. CDR1 is KGHSH, CDR2 LQKENI, per germline. Trimming pared 2 bases from V and 1 base from J, leaving 5 bases between. The CDR3 consists of 14 residues. The rearrangement joins TRBV18 to TRBJ2-2; unclear D gene. The source of this sequence is a human donor in good health. Some clones in this sample may be carry-over from other donors' samples. Sample: PBMCs. CDR3 sequence: CASSPTVNTGELFF. The CDR3 nucleotides are TGTGCCAGCTCACCAACAGTGAACACCGGGGAGCTGTTTTTT.